This T cell receptor (beta chain) was documented in a study of CD4 T cells in relation to SARS-CoV-2 and coronaviruses. TCRdb's table, derived via immunoSEQ multiplex PCR, lists solely in-frame clones and lacks some. The sample yields under 20,000 clones, roughly 77% seen once. This CDR3 is built from 14 residues. The V end lost 7 bases, the J end lost 0 bases, and 10 bases lay between the germline ends. Germline lookup yields CDR1 MNHEY and CDR2 SVGAGI. Comment on this clone: Its antigen is still unknown.

Before the COVID-19 pandemic, during about 2010-2018, CD4+ T cells were taken from unexposed donors. Isolation of CD4+ T cells took place after less than 13 days in culture. The sequenced sample consisted of CD4+ T cells from PBMCs, cultured in vitro. The V gene is TRBV6-5, the J gene TRBJ1-5; D is uncertain. This receptor was identified in a human donor in good health. CDR3 in DNA: TGTGCCAGCACGGGAGAGTATAGCAATCAGCCCCAGCATTTT. Its protein product is CASTGEYSNQPQHF.